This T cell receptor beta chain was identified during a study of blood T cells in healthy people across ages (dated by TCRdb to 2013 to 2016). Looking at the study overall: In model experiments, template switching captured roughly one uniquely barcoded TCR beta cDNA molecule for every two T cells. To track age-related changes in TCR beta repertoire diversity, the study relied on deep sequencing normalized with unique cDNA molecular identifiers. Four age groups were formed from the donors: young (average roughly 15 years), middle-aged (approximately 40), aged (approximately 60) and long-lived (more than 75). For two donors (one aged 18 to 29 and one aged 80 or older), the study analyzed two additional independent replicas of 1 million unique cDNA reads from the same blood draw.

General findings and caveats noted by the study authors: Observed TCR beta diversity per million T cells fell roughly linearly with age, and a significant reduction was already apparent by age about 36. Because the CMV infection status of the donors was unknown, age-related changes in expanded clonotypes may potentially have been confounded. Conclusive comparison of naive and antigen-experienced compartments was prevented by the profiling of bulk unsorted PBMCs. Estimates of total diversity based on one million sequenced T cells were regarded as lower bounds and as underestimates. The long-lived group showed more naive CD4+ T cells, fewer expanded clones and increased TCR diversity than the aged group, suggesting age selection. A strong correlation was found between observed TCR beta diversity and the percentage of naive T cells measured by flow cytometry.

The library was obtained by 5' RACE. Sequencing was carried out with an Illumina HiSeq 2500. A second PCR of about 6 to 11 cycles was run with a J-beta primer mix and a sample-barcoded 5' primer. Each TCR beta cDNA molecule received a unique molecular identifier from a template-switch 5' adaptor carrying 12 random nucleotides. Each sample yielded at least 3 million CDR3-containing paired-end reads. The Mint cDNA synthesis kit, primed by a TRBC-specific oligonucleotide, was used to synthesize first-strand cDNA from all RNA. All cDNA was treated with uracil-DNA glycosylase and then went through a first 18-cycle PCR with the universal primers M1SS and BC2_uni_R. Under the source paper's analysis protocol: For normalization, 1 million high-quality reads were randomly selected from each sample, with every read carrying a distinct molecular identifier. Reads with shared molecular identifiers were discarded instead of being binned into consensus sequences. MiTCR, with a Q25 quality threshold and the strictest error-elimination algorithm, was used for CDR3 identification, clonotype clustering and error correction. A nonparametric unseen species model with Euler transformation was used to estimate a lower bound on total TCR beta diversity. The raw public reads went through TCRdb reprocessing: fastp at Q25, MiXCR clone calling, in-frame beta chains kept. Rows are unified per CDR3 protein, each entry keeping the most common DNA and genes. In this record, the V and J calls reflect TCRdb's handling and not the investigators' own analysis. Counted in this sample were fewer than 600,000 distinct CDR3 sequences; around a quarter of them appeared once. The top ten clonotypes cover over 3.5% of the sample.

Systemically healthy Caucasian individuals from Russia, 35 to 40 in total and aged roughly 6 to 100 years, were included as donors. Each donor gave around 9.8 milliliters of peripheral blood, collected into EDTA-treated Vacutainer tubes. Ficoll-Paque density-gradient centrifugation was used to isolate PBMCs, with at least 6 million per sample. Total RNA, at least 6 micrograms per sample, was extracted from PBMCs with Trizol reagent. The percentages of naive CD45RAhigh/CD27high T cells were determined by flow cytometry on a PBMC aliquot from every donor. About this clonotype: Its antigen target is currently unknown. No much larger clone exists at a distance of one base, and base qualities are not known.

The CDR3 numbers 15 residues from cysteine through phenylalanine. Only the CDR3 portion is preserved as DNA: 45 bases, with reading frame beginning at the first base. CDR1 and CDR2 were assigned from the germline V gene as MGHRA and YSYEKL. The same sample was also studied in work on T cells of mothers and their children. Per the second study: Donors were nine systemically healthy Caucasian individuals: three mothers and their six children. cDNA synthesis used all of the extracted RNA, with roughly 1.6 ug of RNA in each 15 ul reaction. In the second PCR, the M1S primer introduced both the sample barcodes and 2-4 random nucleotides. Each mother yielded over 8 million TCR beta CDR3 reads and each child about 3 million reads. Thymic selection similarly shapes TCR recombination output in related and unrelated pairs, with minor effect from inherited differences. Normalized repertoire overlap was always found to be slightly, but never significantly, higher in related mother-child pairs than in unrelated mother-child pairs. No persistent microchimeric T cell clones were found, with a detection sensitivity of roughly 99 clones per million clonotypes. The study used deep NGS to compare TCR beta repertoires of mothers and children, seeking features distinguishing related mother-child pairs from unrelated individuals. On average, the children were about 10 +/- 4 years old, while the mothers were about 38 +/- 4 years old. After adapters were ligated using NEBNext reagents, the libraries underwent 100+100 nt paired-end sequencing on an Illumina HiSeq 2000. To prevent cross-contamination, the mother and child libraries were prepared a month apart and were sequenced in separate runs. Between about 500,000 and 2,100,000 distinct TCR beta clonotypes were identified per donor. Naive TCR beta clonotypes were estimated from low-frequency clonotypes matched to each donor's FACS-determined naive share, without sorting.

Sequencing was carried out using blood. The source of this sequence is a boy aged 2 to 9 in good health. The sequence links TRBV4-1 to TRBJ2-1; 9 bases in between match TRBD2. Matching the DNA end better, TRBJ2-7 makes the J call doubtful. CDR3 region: CASSQDRREGSEQYF. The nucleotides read TGCGCCAGCAGCCAAGATCGGCGGGAGGGGAGCGAGCAGTACTTC.